Reported below is one T cell receptor (beta chain). The antigen is not known. Profiled with immunoSEQ multiplex PCR; TCRdb holds only in-frame clones, not every one. Of some 69,000 clones in the sample, around 89% are singletons; the top ten hold roughly 4%. The V and J ends lost 4 bases and 11 bases respectively, with 11 bases between them. CDR3 length: 11 residues. CDR1 and CDR2 (germline): SGHVS, FQNEAQ. The entry originates in a study of OX40 agonist ivuxolimab in advanced cancers. Overall study context: Patients were under 90% male with ages roughly 20 to 85, mean approximately 62. Prior therapy, whether anti-PD-1, anti-PD-L1 or anti-CTLA-4, was allowed, and more than 35% had some. Findings and caveats of the study: CD4+ and CD8+ blood T cells expanded clonally by week 6 at 0.1 to 3.0 mg/kg. Still undetermined is the antigen specificity of the expanded peripheral T cells.

This receptor was obtained from an adult with an advanced solid tumor such as melanoma, head and neck, liver or kidney cancer. The chain couples TRBV7-8 to TRBJ2-5, with a weak D call TRBD1 (5 bases). The material sequenced was CD4+ or CD8+ T cells sorted from blood, taken in a trial of the OX40 agonist ivuxolimab. For the CDR3, the DNA is TGTGCCAGCAGCTGGGGCACCCGGCAGTACTTC. Translating it yields CASSWGTRQYF.